Reported below is one T cell receptor beta chain. The antigen is not known. This sample was included in a study of early stage breast cancer tumors. The study's findings and limits: Unsorted bulk genomic DNA sequencing lacked pairing and functional marker data. Tumors had about 2.6-fold higher T cell density than normal breast.

Sequencing used immunoSEQ multiplex PCR; TCRdb keeps in-frame clones, though not all of them. The table shows around 51,000 clones, with 78% occurring only once. The CDR3 totals 14 residues. Germline lookup yields CDR1 SGDLS and CDR2 YYNGEE. Between the trimmed V and J ends, which lost 0 bases and 6 bases, there was a span of 10 bases. V and J are TRBV9 and TRBJ2-1; TRBD2 might be the D (5 bases). The TCR comes from a person aged 35 to 50 with breast cancer. Sequencing was carried out using blood. The CDR3 DNA reads as TGTGCCAGCAGCGTAGCTAAACTAGGCAATGAGCAGTTCTTC. As protein: CASSVAKLGNEQFF.